This entry lists 17 T cell receptor beta chains sequenced from one sample in a study of T cell responses to AZD1222 COVID-19 vaccine. Some clones are missing from TCRdb's copy, which holds only in-frame ones; the method was immunoSEQ multiplex PCR. This repertoire includes about 140,000 clones. Material for sequencing was peripheral blood. These receptor sequences come from an adult in good health.

The genes are TRBV18 and TRBJ1-1, with TRBD1 matching over 7 bases. CDR1 is KGHSH and CDR2 is LQKENI in the germline V gene. The V and J ends lost 6 bases and 1 base, in that order; junction bases with no gene match: 11. This CDR3 contains 16 residues. The CDR3 nucleotides are TGTGCCAGCTCTCAACTCCCGGGACAGCAGAACACTGAAGCTTTCTTT. Protein: CASSQLPGQQNTEAFF.

The chain has TRBV12-5 and TRBJ2-7, with a tentative D call TRBD1 (7 bases). V was shortened by 2 bases and J by 6 bases, with 26 bases between the two germline ends. Germline CDR1 is LGHNT and CDR2 is FRNRAP. CDR3 length: 18 amino acids. Here the CDR3 reads CASGLSRGMKGAQGEQYF. The CDR3 coding sequence is TGTGCTAGTGGTTTGTCCCGGGGGATGAAGGGGGCGCAGGGCGAGCAGTACTTC.

V and J are TRBV6-4 and TRBJ2-1; 14 bases map to TRBD2. The CDR3 runs to 16 residues. CDR1 is MRHNA and CDR2 is SNTAGT in the germline V gene. With 0 bases clipped from V and 7 bases from J, the junction kept 2 bases outside the gene matches. The CDR3 bases are TGTGCCAGCAGTGACTCGGGGACTAGCGGGGGTAATGAGCAGTTCTTC. Amino acid sequence: CASSDSGTSGGNEQFF.

The chain employs TRBV6-6 and TRBJ2-1; TRBD2 is a possible D gene (6 bases). The germline gives CDR1 MNHNY, CDR2 SVGAGI (reference sequence). CDR3 length: 16 residues. V was clipped by 2 bases and J by 1 base, with 12 bases between them. This CDR3 reads CASSYMGGPSYNEQFF. The CDR3 DNA reads as TGTGCCAGCAGTTACATGGGGGGTCCGTCCTACAATGAGCAGTTCTTC.

V gene TRBV7-9 combines with J gene TRBJ2-5; D is possibly TRBD1 or TRBD2 (5 bases each). This CDR3 is 18 amino acids long. The germline CDR1 and CDR2 sequences are SEHNR and FQNEAQ (reference sequence). Trimming stripped 4 bases from V and 1 base from J, with 22 bases between. The CDR3 DNA sequence: TGTGCCAGCAGCTCATCACCCGGCCTCGACGGGACCCAAGAGACCCAGTACTTC. This sequence encodes CASSSSPGLDGTQETQYF.

The V and J genes are TRBV7-8 and TRBJ2-3, with a possible D match to TRBD1 (6 bases). The CDR3 runs 16 residues. The ends were cut back, 4 bases at V and 2 bases at J, with 16 bases in the middle. Germline assignment: CDR1 SGHVS and CDR2 FQNEAQ. CDR3 region: CASSSAGALFTDTQYF. The CDR3 coding sequence is TGTGCCAGCAGCTCAGCAGGGGCCCTATTCACAGATACGCAGTATTTT.

The chain is built from TRBV5-1 and TRBJ2-5; D remains unclear. Trimming stripped 0 bases from V and 2 bases from J, with 11 bases between. The germline V gene encodes CDR1 SGHRS and CDR2 YFSETQ. This CDR3 region has 15 residues. In DNA form, the CDR3 reads TGCGCCAGCAGCTTGGGGGGTAGCTCACAAGAGACCCAGTACTTC. This sequence encodes CASSLGGSSQETQYF. Full variable domain (missing parts from reference TRBV5-1 and TRBJ2-5): KAGVTQTPRYLIKTRGQQVTLSCSPISGHRSVSWYQQTPGQGLQFLFEYFSETQRNKGNFPGRFSGRQFSNSRSEMNVSTLELGDSALYLCASSLGGSSQETQYFGPGTRLLVL.

The chain combines TRBV30 with TRBJ1-3; D remains unclear. The CDR3 extends over 15 amino acids. Germline values: CDR1 GTSNPN, CDR2 SVGIG (reference sequence). Trimming removed 2 bases at V and 0 bases at J, with 11 bases between. The CDR3 spells CAWSPGSNSGNTIYF. The CDR3 DNA reads TGTGCCTGGAGTCCGGGCAGCAACTCTGGAAACACCATATATTTT.

The chain employs TRBV2 and TRBJ2-1; no firm D call. The CDR3 has 16 amino acids. V was trimmed by 7 bases and J by 0 bases, leaving 16 bases between them. Germline V gene sequence: CDR1 SNHLY, CDR2 FYNNEI. CDR3 in DNA: TGTGCCAGCAAAACCAACGCCAGGAGCTCCTACAATGAGCAGTTCTTC. It encodes CASKTNARSSYNEQFF.

The chain links TRBV5-6 to TRBJ1-5; D possibly corresponds to TRBD1 (6 bases). Deletions cut 2 bases from V and 6 bases from J, with 12 bases between. From germline, CDR1 is SGHDT and CDR2 YYEEEE. The CDR3 runs to 14 residues. CDR3 in amino acids: CASSLEGGTQPQHF. CDR3 nucleotides: TGTGCCAGCAGCTTAGAGGGGGGAACTCAGCCCCAGCATTTT.

V usage is TRBV6-5 and J usage is TRBJ1-1; a possible D gene is TRBD1 (5 bases). Trimming pared 7 bases from V and 7 bases from J, leaving 16 bases between. Germline CDR1 and CDR2: MNHEY and SVGAGI. The CDR3 spans 13 residues. The CDR3 bases are TGTGCCAGCAATGGGGGTTTTAGGAGTGAAGCTTTCTTT. Protein: CASNGGFRSEAFF.

The chain employs TRBV11-3 and TRBJ1-2; the D gene is possibly TRBD1 (6 bases). Trimming left V 10 bases short and J 7 bases short, with 16 bases between. The length of the CDR3 is 12 residues. The germline V gene has CDR1 SGHNT and CDR2 YENEEA. CDR3 region: CAIQGGDGGYTF. The DNA of the CDR3 is TGTGCCATACAGGGAGGGGATGGTGGCTACACCTTC.

V and J are TRBV20-1 and TRBJ2-1; D is unresolved. V was cut by 3 bases and J by 8 bases, with 5 bases left in between. The germline V gene has CDR1 DFQATT and CDR2 SNEGSKA (reference sequence). CDR3 length: 10 amino acids. The CDR3 here is CSASYDEQFF. The CDR3 DNA follows: TGCAGTGCTAGCTATGATGAGCAGTTCTTC.

CDR3 region: CASRLTGGYGYTF. Written as DNA, the CDR3 is TGTGCCAGCAGGCTGACAGGAGGCTATGGCTACACCTTC. J is TRBJ1-2 and V is TRBV28; tentative D call: TRBD1 (6 bases). Deletions cut 6 bases from V and 4 bases from J, with 12 bases between. The CDR3 has 13 amino acids. The germline CDR1 and CDR2 sequences are MDHEN and SYDVKM.

This CDR3 is CASSYEGGGGNGYTF. CDR3 coding DNA: TGTGCCAGCAGTTACGAGGGAGGGGGTGGCAATGGCTACACCTTC. This chain uses TRBV6-5 with TRBJ1-2, with D perhaps TRBD1 (6 bases). V gave up 2 bases and J gave up 6 bases, with 16 bases separating them. Germline CDR1 and CDR2: MNHEY and SVGAGI. The CDR3 contains 15 residues.

The V gene is TRBV6-6, the J gene TRBJ1-1; D call uncertain. Between the trimmed V and J ends, which lost 4 bases and 7 bases, there was a span of 13 bases. The CDR3 has 13 amino acids. From germline, CDR1 is MNHNY and CDR2 SVGAGI (reference sequence). The CDR3 DNA is TGTGCCAGCAGTTTAGCGGCGGGATATGAAGCTTTCTTT. Translated: CASSLAAGYEAFF.

The chain carries TRBV15 and TRBJ1-2; TRBD1 is a possible D gene (6 bases). The CDR3 is 14 residues long. Germline CDR1 reads LNHNV; CDR2 reads YYDKDF (reference sequence). The V end was cut by 0 bases, the J end by 11 bases, with 16 bases between. For the CDR3, the DNA is TGTGCCACCAGCAGAGATGAGGGGGTGAAAGCTTACACCTTC. Amino acid sequence: CATSRDEGVKAYTF.